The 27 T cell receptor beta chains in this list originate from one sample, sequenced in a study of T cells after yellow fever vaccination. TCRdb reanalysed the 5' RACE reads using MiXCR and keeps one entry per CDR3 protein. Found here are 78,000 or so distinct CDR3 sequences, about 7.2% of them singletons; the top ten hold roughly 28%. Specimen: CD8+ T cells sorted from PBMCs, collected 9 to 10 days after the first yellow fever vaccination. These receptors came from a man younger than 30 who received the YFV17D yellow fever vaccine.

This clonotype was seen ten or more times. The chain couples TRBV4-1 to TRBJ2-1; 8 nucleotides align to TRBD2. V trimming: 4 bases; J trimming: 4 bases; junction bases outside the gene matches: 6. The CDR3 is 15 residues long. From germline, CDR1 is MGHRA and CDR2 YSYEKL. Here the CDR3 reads CASSLFSGAYNEQFF. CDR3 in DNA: TGCGCCAGCAGCCTCTTTAGCGGGGCTTACAATGAGCAGTTCTTC.

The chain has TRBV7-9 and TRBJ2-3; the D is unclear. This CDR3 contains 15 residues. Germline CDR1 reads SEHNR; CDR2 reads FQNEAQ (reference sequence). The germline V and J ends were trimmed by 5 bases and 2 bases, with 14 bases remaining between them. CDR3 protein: CASSTRLELTDTQYF. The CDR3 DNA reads TGTGCCAGCAGCACACGGCTAGAGCTCACAGATACGCAGTATTTT.

CDR3 protein: CASSYAEGTGKNTEAFF. The DNA of the CDR3 is TGTGCCAGCAGTTACGCCGAGGGGACAGGGAAGAACACTGAAGCTTTCTTT. The V call is TRBV6-2 or TRBV6-3, the J call TRBJ1-1; TRBD1 matches at 9 bases. V shed 2 bases and J 1 base; nucleotides not matched to a gene: 8. Germline assignment: CDR1 MNHEY and CDR2 SVGEGT. This CDR3 is built from 17 residues.

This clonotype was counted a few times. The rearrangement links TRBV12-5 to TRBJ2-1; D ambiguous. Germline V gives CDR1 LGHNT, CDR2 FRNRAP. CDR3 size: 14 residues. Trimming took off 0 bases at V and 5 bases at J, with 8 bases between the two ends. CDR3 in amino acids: CASGLVALNNEQFF. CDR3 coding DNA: TGTGCTAGTGGTTTGGTAGCTCTGAACAATGAGCAGTTCTTC.

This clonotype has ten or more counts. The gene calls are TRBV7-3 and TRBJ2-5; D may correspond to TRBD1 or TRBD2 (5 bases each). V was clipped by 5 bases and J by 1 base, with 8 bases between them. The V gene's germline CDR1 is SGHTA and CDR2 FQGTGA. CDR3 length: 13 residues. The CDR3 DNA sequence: TGTGCCAGCAGCCGGGACCTCCAAGAGACCCAGTACTTC. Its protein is CASSRDLQETQYF. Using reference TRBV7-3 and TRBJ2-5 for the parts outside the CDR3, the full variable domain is GAGVSQTPSNKVTEKGKYVELRCDPISGHTALYWYRQSLGQGPEFLIYFQGTGAADDSGLPNDRFFAVRPEGSVSTLKIQRTERGDSAVYLCASSRDLQETQYFGPGTRLLVL.

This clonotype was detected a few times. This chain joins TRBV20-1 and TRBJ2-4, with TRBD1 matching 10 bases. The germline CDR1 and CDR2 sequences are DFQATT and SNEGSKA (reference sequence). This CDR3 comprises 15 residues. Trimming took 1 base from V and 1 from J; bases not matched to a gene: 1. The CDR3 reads CSARGQGAAKNIQYF. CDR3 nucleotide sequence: TGCAGTGCTAGAGGACAGGGGGCGGCCAAAAACATTCAGTACTTC.

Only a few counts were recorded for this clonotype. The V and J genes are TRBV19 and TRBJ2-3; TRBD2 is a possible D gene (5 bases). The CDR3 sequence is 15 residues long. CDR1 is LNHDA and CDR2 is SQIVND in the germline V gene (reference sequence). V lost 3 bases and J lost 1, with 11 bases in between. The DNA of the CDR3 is TGTGCCAGTAGTATGAGGGCGGGTGGCACAGATACGCAGTATTTT. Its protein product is CASSMRAGGTDTQYF.

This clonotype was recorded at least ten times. CDR3: CASSEADTGELFF. In DNA form, the CDR3 reads TGTGCCAGCAGTGAAGCGGACACCGGGGAGCTGTTTTTT. The rearrangement joins TRBV6-4 to TRBJ2-2; weak D call: TRBD2 (5 bases). Per the germline V gene, CDR1 is MRHNA and CDR2 is SNTAGT. The CDR3 has 13 amino acids. V lost 3 bases and J lost 3, with 5 bases in between.

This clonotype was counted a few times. The CDR3, as DNA: TGTGCCAGTACCTCCACTAGTAGCTCCTACAATGAGCAGTTCTTC. Translation gives CASTSTSSSYNEQFF. The chain links TRBV19 to TRBJ2-1, with D possibly matching TRBD2 (5 bases). Deletions cut 7 bases from V and 0 bases from J, with 13 bases between. This CDR3 region has 15 residues. Per germline, CDR1 LNHDA and CDR2 SQIVND (reference sequence).

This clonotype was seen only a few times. CDR3: CAWVDRSSYEQYF. Written as DNA, the CDR3 is TGTGCCTGGGTCGACAGGTCCTCCTACGAGCAGTACTTC. The V call is TRBV30, the J call TRBJ2-7; D perhaps matches TRBD1 (6 bases). The V end was cut by 5 bases, the J end by 0 bases, with 11 bases between. The CDR3 runs 13 residues. The germline V gene encodes CDR1 GTSNPN and CDR2 SVGIG (reference sequence).

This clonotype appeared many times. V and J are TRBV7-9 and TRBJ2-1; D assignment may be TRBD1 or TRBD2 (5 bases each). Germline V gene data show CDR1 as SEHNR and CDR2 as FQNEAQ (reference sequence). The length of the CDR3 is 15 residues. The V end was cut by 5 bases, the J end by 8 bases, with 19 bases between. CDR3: CASSTAYGAAHEQFF. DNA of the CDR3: TGTGCCAGCAGCACCGCCTACGGGGCGGCCCATGAGCAGTTCTTC.

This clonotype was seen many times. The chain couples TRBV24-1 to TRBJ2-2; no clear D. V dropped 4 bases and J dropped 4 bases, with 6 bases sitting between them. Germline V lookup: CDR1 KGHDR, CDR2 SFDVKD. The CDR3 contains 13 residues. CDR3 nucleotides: TGTGCCACCAGTGAGAGACCCACCGGGGAGCTGTTTTTT. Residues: CATSERPTGELFF.

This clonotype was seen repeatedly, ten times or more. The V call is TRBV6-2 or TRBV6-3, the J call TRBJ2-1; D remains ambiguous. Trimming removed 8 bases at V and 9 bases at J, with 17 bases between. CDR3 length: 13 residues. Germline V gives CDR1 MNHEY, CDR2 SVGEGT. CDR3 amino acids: CASEEFYAFEQFF. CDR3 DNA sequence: TGTGCCAGCGAGGAGTTCTACGCTTTTGAGCAGTTCTTC.

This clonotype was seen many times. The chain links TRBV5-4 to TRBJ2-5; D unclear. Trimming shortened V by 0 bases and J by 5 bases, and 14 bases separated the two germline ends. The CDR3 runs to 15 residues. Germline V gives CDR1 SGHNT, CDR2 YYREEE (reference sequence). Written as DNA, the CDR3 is TGTGCCAGCAGCTTGGGGGTTGAAGCGAAGGAGACCCAGTACTTC. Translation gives CASSLGVEAKETQYF.

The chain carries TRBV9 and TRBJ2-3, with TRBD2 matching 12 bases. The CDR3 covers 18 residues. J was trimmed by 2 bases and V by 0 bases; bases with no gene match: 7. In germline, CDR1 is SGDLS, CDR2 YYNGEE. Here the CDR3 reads CASSVVSSGGGNTDTQYF. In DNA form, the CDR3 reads TGTGCCAGCAGCGTAGTTTCTAGCGGGGGGGGGAACACAGATACGCAGTATTTT.

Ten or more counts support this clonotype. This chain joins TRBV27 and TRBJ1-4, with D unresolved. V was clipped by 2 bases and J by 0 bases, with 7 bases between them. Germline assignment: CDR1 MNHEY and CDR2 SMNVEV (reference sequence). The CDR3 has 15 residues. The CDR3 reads CASSLGEATNEKLFF. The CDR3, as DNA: TGTGCCAGCAGTTTAGGAGAAGCAACTAATGAAAAACTGTTTTTT.

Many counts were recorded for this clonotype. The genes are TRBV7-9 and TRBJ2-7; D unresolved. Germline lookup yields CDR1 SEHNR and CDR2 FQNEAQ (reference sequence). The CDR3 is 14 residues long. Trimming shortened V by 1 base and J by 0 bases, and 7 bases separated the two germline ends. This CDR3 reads CASSLDGSSYEQYF. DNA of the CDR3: TGTGCCAGCAGCTTAGACGGAAGCTCCTACGAGCAGTACTTC.

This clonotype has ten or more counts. As DNA, the CDR3 is TGCAGCGCGCCAGCCCGAGCGGGGGGTGCAGATACGCAGTATTTT. Its translation: CSAPARAGGADTQYF. The gene calls are TRBV29-1 and TRBJ2-3; 9 bases fit TRBD2. J was trimmed by 4 bases and V by 7 bases; bases with no gene match: 12. The CDR3 totals 15 residues. Germline V gene sequence: CDR1 SQVTM, CDR2 ANQGSEA.

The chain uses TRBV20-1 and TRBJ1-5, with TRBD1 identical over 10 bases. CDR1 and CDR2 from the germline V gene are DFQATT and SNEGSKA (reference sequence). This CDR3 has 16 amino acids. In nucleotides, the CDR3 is TGCTGCGCTAGAGATCGGACAGGGGGAGGGCATCAGCCCCAGCATTTT. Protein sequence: CCARDRTGGGHQPQHF.

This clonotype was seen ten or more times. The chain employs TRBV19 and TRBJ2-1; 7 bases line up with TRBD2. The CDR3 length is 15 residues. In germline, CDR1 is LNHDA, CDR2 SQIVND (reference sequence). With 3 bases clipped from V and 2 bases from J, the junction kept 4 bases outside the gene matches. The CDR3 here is CASSISSGAYNEQFF. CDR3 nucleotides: TGTGCCAGTAGTATTTCTAGCGGAGCCTACAATGAGCAGTTCTTC. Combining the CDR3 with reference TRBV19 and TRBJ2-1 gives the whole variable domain DGGITQSPKYLFRKEGQNVTLSCEQNLNHDAMYWYRQDPGQGLRLIYYSQIVNDFQKGDIAEGYSVSREKKESFPLTVTSAQKNPTAFYLCASSISSGAYNEQFFGPGTRLTVL.

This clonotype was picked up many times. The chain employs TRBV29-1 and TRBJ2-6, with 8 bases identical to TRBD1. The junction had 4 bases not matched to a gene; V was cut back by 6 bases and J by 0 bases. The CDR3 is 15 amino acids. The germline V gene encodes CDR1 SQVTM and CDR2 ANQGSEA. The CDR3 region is CSVEQGDSGANVLTF. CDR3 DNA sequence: TGCAGCGTGGAACAGGGGGACTCTGGGGCCAACGTCCTGACTTTC. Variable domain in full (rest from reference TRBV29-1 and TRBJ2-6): SAVISQKPSRDICQRGTSLTIQCQVDSQVTMMFWYRQQPGQSLTLIATANQGSEATYESGFVIDKFPISRPNLTFSTLTVSNMSPEDSSIYLCSVEQGDSGANVLTFGAGSRLTVL.

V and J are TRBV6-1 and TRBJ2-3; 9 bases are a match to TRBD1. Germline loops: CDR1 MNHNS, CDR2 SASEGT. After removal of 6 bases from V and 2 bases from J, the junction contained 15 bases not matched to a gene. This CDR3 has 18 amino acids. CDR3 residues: CASSLTGGYYTLTDTQYF. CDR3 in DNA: TGTGCCAGCAGCTTGACAGGGGGGTACTACACCCTCACAGATACGCAGTATTTT.

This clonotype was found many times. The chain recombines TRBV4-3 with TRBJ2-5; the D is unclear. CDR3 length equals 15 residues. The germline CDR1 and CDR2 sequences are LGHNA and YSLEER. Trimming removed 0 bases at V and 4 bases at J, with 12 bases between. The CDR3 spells CASSQDRATSETQYF. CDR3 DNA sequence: TGCGCCAGCAGCCAAGATCGCGCTACCTCAGAGACCCAGTACTTC.

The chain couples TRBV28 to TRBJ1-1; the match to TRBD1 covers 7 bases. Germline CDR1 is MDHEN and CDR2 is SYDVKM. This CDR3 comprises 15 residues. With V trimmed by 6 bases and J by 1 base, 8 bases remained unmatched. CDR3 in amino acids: CASRFTGDRNTEAFF. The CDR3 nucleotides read TGTGCCAGCAGATTTACAGGGGATAGGAACACTGAAGCTTTCTTT.

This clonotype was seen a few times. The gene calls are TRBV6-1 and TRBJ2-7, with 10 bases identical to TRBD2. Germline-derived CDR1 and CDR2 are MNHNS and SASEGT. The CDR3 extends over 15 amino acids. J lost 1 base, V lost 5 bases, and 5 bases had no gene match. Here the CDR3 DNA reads TGTGCCAGCAGTCCTAGCGGGGGTGGTTCCTACGAGCAGTACGTC. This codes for CASSPSGGGSYEQYV.

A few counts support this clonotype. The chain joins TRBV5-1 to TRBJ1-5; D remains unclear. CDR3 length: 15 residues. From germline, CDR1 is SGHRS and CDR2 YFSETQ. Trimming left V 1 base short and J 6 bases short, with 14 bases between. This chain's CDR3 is CASSLYPGSGQPQHF. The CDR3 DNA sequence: TGCGCCAGCAGCTTGTATCCGGGGTCGGGTCAGCCCCAGCATTTT.

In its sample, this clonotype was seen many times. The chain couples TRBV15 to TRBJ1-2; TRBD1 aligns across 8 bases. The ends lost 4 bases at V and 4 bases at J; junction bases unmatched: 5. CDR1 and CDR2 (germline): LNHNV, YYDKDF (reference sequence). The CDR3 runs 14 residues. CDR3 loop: CATSKRGQVYGYTF. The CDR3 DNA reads TGTGCCACCAGCAAAAGGGGACAGGTCTATGGCTACACCTTC.